This TCR beta chain was captured in a study of blood T cells in healthy people across ages (dated by TCRdb to the mid-2010s). As for the study more broadly: Template switching captured roughly one uniquely barcoded TCR beta cDNA molecule per two T cells in model experiments. The study measured age-related changes in TCR beta repertoire diversity using deep sequencing normalized with unique cDNA molecular identifiers. Four age groups were formed from the donors: young (average about 15 years), middle-aged (approximately 41), aged (around 62) and long-lived (less than 85). Donors of different ages were randomly distributed across sequencing lanes to avoid experimental bias. For two donors (one aged 18 to 30 and one aged 80 or older), the study analyzed two additional independent replicas of 1 million unique cDNA reads from the same blood draw.

Germline trimming amounts to 5 bases on V and 5 bases on J, with 5 as the count of junction bases outside the gene matches. There are 14 amino acids in the CDR3, from cysteine to phenylalanine inclusive. CDR3 DNA only is kept here, 42 bases in frame from base 1. The germline V gene gives CDR1 as SGHTA and CDR2 as FQGNSA. To note about this clonotype: Its antigen is still unknown. No qualities accompany the bases; no much larger clone lies one base away.

Points the paper makes about the study in general: Because the CMV infection status of the donors was unknown, age-related changes in expanded clonotypes may potentially have been confounded. Compared with the aged group, more naive CD4+ T cells, fewer expanded clones and increased TCR diversity were shown by the long-lived group, suggesting age selection. Bulk unsorted PBMC profiling prevented conclusive comparison of naive and antigen-experienced compartments. Total diversity estimates from one million sequenced T cells were considered lower bounds and underestimates. Observed TCR beta diversity per million T cells fell roughly linearly with age, and a significant reduction was already apparent by age around 40. A strong correlation was found between observed TCR beta diversity and the percentage of naive T cells measured by flow cytometry.

Systemically healthy Caucasian individuals from Russia, around 39 in total and aged about 6 to 100 years, were included as donors. About 10 milliliters of peripheral blood were collected from each donor into EDTA-treated Vacutainer tubes. Ficoll-Paque density-gradient centrifugation was used to isolate PBMCs, with at least 7 million per sample. Trizol reagent was used to extract total RNA from PBMCs, with at least 5.5 micrograms per sample. Naive CD45RAhigh/CD27high T cell percentages were measured by flow cytometry on a PBMC aliquot from every donor. The library was produced with 5' RACE. Sequenced using an Illumina HiSeq 2500. A second PCR of about 6 to 11 cycles was run with a J-beta primer mix and a sample-barcoded 5' primer. Each TCR beta cDNA molecule received a unique molecular identifier from a template-switch 5' adaptor carrying 12 random nucleotides. At least 3 million CDR3-containing paired-end reads were obtained from each sample. First-strand cDNA was synthesized from all RNA with the Mint cDNA synthesis kit, primed by a TRBC-specific oligonucleotide. Following uracil-DNA glycosylase treatment, all cDNA underwent a first 18-cycle PCR with the universal primers M1SS and BC2_uni_R. The authors' pipeline ran thus. Normalization of each sample was performed by random selection of 1 million high-quality reads, each carrying a distinct molecular identifier. Instead of being binned into consensus sequences, reads that shared molecular identifiers were thrown out. MiTCR, set to a Q25 quality threshold and the strictest error-elimination algorithm, was used for CDR3 identification, clonotype clustering and error correction. A nonparametric unseen species model with Euler transformation was used to estimate lower-bound total TCR beta diversity. TCRdb reanalyzed the raw reads on its own, using fastp at Q25 for trimming and MiXCR for clone calling, and kept in-frame beta chains. CDR3 protein duplicates are merged, each entry listing the most common genes and DNA. The authors' filters were not applied to this entry. This sample has around 1,600,000 distinct CDR3 sequences in its table, and roughly two fifths of those were observed once. The ten largest clones capture about 4.1% of the sample.

This chain joins TRBV7-2 to TRBJ2-7; TRBD1 matches 11 bases in the middle. Source material: blood. The sequence was collected from a woman under 30 in good health. The CDR3 reads CASSRDRGIDEQYF. The DNA reads TGTGCCAGCAGCCGGGACAGGGGGATTGACGAGCAGTACTTC.